This section outlines one T cell receptor beta chain sequence together with its context. This clonotype has just a few counts. Its antigen remains undetermined. The junction differs from germline at one of its ends, possibly a read error. The sequencer was an Illumina HiSeq 1500. Using fastp trimming at Q25 and MiXCR clonotype assembly, TCRdb reanalyzed the public sequencing data and kept in-frame beta chains. Every distinct CDR3 protein forms one entry, paired with its most common genes and DNA. The sample table holds 310,000 or so distinct CDR3 sequences, of which approximately 10% were seen once. Together, the top ten hold approximately 2.4% of the sample. The data were taken from a study of T cell repertoires in cytomegalovirus infection (dated by TCRdb to between 2019 and 2020). Study-level background: Because public TCR beta signatures pointed to carriage of CMV infection together with the matching HLA type, the HLA type of each donor mattered for the analysis.

The investigation overall reported the following: The ex vivo response was dominated by HLA-C-restricted CMV-specific TCR beta clonotypes, and the single most frequent clonotype in two of eight donors was supplied by these HLA-C-restricted clonotypes. Cumulative frequency of public TCR beta family members discriminated carriers of CMV infection plus the relevant HLA type in this cohort and an independent 352-donor cohort.

According to the germline V gene (reference sequence), CDR1 reads SSHAT and CDR2 reads FNYEAQ. From cysteine to phenylalanine, the CDR3 is 16 amino acids long. Only the CDR3 part of the read is kept: 48 bases, read in frame from the first base. This chain joins TRBV7-7 to TRBJ2-7; the D element could tentatively be TRBD1 or TRBD2, as 5 bases agree for each. The sample comprised PBMCs. This clonotype was obtained from a human donor in good health (CMV status not recorded). Some clones in this sample may be carry-over from other donors' samples. The DNA sequence is TGTGCTAGCAGCTTAGCGTGGGGGACGGAATCCTACGAGCAGTACTTC. Translated, it gives CASSLAWGTESYEQYF.